This is a list of T cell receptor beta chains from one sample in a study of CD8 T cells in Susac syndrome. TCRdb reanalysed the immunoSEQ multiplex PCR reads using MiXCR and keeps one entry per CDR3 protein. The table lists approximately 300,000 distinct CDR3 sequences, around nine tenths of them singletons. The sample comprised CD8+ T cells from PBMCs. The receptors stem from a human donor with multiple sclerosis. CDR3s leave out the opening cysteine and the closing phenylalanine or tryptophan.

>TRBJ2-1|TRBV24-1
ATSDLPSGRYNEQF
>TRBJ2-7|TRBV9
ASGSGYEQY
>TRBJ2-5|TRBV27
ASSLSLAGAQETQY
>TRBJ2-2|TRBV13
ASSSGQRRTGELF
>TRBJ2-5|TRBV18
ASSPGTGWQETQY
>TRBJ2-5|TRBV30
AWSVLGSGVETQY
>TRBJ2-7|TRBV5-4
ASSYRLAGVGEQY
>TRBJ2-1|TRBV4-2
ASSQEKGYSYNEQF
>TRBJ2-7|TRBV30
AWSKRTSLSYEQY
>TRBJ2-3|TRBV27
ASSFLARSTDTQY
>TRBJ2-7|TRBV4-1
ASSLAGDGTYEQY
>TRBJ2-5|TRBV11-2
ASSLGAAGGDQETQY
>TRBJ2-1|TRBV4-1
ASSQDPLRGGAYNEQF
>TRBJ2-7|TRBV4-1
ASSQVLLYEQY
>TRBJ2-1|TRBV18
ASSPLDRDNEQF